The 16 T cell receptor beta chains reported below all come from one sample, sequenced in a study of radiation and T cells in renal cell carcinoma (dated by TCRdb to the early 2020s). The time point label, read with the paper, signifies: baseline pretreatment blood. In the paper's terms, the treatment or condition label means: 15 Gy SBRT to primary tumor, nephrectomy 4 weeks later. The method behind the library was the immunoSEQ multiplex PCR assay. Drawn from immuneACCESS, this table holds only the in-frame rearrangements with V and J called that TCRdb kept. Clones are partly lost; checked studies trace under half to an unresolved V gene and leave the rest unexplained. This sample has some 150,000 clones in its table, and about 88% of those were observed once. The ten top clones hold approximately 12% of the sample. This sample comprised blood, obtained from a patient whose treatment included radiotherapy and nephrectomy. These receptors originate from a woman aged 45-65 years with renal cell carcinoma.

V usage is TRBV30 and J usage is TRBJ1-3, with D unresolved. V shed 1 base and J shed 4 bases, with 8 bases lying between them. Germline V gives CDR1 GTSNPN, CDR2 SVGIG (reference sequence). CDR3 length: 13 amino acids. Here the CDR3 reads CAWSESWGNTIYF. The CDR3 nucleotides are TGTGCCTGGAGTGAAAGTTGGGGAAACACCATATATTTT.

The CDR3 protein is CASSTIQGEGYTF. The DNA for the CDR3 is TGTGCCAGTAGTACGATACAGGGAGAAGGCTACACCTTC. V gene TRBV19 combines with J gene TRBJ1-2, with D possibly being TRBD1 (6 bases). Germline loops: CDR1 LNHDA, CDR2 SQIVND (reference sequence). The CDR3 extends over 13 amino acids. V was shortened by 4 bases and J by 8 bases, with 14 bases between the two germline ends.

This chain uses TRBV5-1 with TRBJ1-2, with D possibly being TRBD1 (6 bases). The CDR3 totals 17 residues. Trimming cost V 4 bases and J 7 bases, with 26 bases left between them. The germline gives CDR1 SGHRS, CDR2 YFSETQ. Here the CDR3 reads CASSLTLQGQGGGGYTF. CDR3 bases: TGCGCCAGCAGCCTCACATTACAGGGTCAGGGCGGCGGTGGCTACACCTTC.

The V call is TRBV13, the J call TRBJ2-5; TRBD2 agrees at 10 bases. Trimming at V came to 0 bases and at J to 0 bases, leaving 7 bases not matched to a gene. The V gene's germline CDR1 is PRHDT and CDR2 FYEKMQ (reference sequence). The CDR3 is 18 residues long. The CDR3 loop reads CASSLGPSGGLYQETQYF. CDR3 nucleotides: TGTGCCAGCAGCTTAGGCCCTAGCGGGGGCCTCTACCAAGAGACCCAGTACTTC.

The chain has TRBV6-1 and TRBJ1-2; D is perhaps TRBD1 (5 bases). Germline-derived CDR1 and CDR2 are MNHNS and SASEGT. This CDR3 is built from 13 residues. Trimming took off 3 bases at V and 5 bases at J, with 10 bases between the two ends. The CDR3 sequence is CASSDRAGYGYTF. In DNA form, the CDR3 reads TGTGCCAGCAGTGACAGGGCCGGGTATGGCTACACCTTC.

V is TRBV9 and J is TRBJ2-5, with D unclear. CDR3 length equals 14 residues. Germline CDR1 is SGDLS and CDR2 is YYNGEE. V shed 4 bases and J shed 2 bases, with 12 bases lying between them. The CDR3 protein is CASSLGLEQETQYF. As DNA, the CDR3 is TGTGCCAGCAGCCTAGGGTTGGAGCAAGAGACCCAGTACTTC.

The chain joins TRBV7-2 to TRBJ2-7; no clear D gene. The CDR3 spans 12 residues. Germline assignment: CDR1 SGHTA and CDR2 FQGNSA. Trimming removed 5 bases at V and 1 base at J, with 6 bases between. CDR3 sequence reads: CASSPGSYEQYF. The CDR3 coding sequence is TGTGCCAGCAGCCCCGGATCCTACGAGCAGTACTTC.

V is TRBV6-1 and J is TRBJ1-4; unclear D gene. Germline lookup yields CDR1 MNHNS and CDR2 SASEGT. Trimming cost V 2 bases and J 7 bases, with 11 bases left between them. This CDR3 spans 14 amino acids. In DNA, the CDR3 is TGTGCCAGCAGTGAAAGTTTAGTAGGTGAAAAACTGTTTTTT. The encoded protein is CASSESLVGEKLFF.

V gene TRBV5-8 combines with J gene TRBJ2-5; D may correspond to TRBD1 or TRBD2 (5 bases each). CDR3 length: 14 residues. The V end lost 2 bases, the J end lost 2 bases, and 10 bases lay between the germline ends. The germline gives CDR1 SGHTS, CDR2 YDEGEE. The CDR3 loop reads CASSFGTNQETQYF. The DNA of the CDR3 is TGTGCCAGCAGCTTCGGGACGAATCAAGAGACCCAGTACTTC. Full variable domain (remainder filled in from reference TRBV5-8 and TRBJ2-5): EAGVTQSPTHLIKTRGQQATLRCSPISGHTSVYWYQQALGLGLQFLLWYDEGEERNRGNFPPRFSGRQFPNYSSELNVNALELEDSALYLCASSFGTNQETQYFGPGTRLLVL.

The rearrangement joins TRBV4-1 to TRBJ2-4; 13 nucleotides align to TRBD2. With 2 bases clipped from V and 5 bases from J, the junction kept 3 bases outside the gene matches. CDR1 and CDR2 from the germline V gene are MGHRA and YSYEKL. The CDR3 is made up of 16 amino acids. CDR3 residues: CASSQTLAGGQNIQYF. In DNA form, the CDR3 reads TGCGCCAGCAGCCAAACACTAGCGGGGGGGCAAAACATTCAGTACTTC.

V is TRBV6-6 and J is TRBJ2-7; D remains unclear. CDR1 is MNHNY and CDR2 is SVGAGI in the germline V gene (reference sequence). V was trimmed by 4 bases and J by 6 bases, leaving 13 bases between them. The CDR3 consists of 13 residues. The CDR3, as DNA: TGTGCCAGCAGTTCTCCAGAGACTGTCGAGCAGTACTTC. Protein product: CASSSPETVEQYF.

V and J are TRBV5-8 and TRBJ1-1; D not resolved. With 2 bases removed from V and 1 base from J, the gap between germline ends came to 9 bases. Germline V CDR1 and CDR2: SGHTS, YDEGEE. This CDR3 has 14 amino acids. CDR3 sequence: CASSLDLRNTEAFF. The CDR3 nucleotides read TGTGCCAGCAGCTTAGACTTGCGGAACACTGAAGCTTTCTTT.

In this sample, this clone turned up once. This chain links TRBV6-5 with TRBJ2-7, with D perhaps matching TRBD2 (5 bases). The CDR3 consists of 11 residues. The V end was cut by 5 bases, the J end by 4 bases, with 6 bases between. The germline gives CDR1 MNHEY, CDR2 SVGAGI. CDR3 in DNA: TGTGCCAGCAGTGCGGGTTACGAGCAGTACTTC. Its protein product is CASSAGYEQYF.

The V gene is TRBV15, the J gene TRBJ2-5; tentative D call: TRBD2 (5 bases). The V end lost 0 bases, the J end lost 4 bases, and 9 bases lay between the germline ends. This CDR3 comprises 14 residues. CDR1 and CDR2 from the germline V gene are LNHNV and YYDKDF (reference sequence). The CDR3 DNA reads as TGTGCCACCAGCAGAGATCGCGGGTCAGAGACCCAGTACTTC. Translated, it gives CATSRDRGSETQYF.

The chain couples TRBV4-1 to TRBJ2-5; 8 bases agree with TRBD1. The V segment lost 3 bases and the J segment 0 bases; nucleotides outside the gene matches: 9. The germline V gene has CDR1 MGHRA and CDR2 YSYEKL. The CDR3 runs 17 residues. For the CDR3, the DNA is TGCGCCAGCAGCCACCCTAAAGGACAGGGATACCAAGAGACCCAGTACTTC. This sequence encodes CASSHPKGQGYQETQYF.

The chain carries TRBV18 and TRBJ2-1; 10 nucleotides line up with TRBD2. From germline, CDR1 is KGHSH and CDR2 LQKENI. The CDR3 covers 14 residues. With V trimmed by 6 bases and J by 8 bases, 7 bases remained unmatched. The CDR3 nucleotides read TGTGCCAGCTCTCTCAGCGGGGGGGTAGATGAGCAGTTCTTC. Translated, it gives CASSLSGGVDEQFF.